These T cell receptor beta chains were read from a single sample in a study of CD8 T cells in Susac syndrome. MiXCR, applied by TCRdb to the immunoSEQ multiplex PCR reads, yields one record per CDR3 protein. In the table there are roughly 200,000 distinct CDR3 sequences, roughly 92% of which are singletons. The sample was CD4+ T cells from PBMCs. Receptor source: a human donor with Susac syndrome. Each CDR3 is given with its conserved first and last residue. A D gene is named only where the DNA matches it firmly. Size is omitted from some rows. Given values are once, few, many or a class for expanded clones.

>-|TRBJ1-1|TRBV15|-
CATSRKGVHLKAFF
TGTGCCACCAGCCGTAAGGGCGTTCATCTCAAGGCTTTCTTT
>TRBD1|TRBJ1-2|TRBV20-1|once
CSASTGQRTWGGGYTF
TGCAGTGCTAGCACGGGACAGCGAACTTGGGGGGGTGGCTACACCTTC
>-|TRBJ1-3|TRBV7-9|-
CASSLLGGHTIYF
TGTGCCAGCAGCCTGCTCGGTGGTCACACCATATATTTT
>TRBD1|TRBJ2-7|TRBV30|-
CAWGLLTGGEQYF
TGTGCCTGGGGGCTCCTCACAGGGGGTGAGCAGTACTTC
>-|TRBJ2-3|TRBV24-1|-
CATSDDSTDTQYF
TGTGCCACCAGTGACGACAGCACAGATACGCAGTATTTT
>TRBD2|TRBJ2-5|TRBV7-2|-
CASSILSGGGETQYF
TGTGCCAGCAGCATCCTCAGCGGGGGGGGTGAGACCCAGTACTTC
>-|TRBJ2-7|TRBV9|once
CASSPRRAGTSYEQYF
TGTGCCAGCAGCCCCCGGCGCGCGGGGACCTCCTACGAGCAGTACTTC
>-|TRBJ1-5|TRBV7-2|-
CASSPDGRLNQPQHF
TGTGCCAGCAGCCCAGATGGGAGGCTCAATCAGCCCCAGCATTTT
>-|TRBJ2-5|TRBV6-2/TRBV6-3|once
CASSYGGVRHQETQYF
TGTGCCAGCAGTTACGGGGGCGTCCGACACCAAGAGACCCAGTACTTC
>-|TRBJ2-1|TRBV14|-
CASSKDHYNEQFF
TGTGCCAGCAGCAAGGACCATTACAATGAGCAGTTCTTC
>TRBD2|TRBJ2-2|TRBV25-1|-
CASSGREGTGELFF
TGTGCCAGCAGTGGCAGGGAGGGGACCGGGGAGCTGTTTTTT
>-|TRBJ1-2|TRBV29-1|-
CSVEYGTYGYTF
TGCAGCGTTGAGTACGGCACCTATGGCTACACCTTC
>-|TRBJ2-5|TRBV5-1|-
CASRWDFQETQYF
TGCGCCAGCAGGTGGGACTTCCAAGAGACCCAGTACTTC
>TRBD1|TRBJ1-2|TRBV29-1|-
CSVATGDGYGYTF
TGCAGCGTGGCCACAGGGGATGGCTATGGCTACACCTTC
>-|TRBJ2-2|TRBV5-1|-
CASSHAAGRYTGELFF
TGCGCCAGCAGTCACGCGGCAGGGCGATACACCGGGGAGCTGTTTTTT
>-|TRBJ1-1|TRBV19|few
CASSIQENTEAFF
TGTGCCAGTAGTATACAGGAGAACACTGAAGCTTTCTTT
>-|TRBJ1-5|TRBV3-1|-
CASSQFGADNQPQHF
TGTGCCAGCAGCCAATTTGGGGCGGACAATCAGCCCCAGCATTTT
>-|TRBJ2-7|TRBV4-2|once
CASSQENYSEQYF
TGTGCCAGCAGCCAAGAAAATTACTCCGAGCAGTACTTC
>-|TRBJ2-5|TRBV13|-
CASKSGGTQYF
TGTGCCAGCAAGTCCGGAGGGACCCAGTACTTC
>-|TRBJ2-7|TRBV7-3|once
CASSQNPGGLQYF
TGTGCCAGCAGCCAAAATCCGGGGGGCTTGCAGTACTTC
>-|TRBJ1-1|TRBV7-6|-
CASSLGGRDTEAFF
TGTGCCAGCAGCTTAGGAGGCAGGGACACTGAAGCTTTCTTT
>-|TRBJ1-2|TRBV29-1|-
CSVYRGTNYGYTF
TGCAGCGTATACAGAGGGACCAACTATGGCTACACCTTC
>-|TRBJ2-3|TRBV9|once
CASSVVSGNTQYF
TGTGCCAGCAGCGTAGTGAGCGGTAATACGCAGTATTTT
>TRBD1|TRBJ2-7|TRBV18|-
CASSPEGQGARYEQYF
TGTGCCAGCTCACCAGAGGGACAGGGGGCCCGCTACGAGCAGTACTTC
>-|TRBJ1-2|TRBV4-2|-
CASSQGPGIYGYTF
TGTGCCAGCAGCCAGGGCCCGGGGATCTATGGCTACACCTTC
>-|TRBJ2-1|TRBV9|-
CASSPGPHNEQFF
TGTGCCAGCAGCCCCGGGCCCCACAATGAGCAGTTCTTC
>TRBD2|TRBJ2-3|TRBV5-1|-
CASSLALAGGTDTQYF
TGCGCCAGCAGCTTGGCACTAGCGGGGGGCACAGATACGCAGTATTTT
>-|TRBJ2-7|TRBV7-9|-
CASSGRDQGYEQYF
TGTGCCAGCAGCGGCCGGGACCAGGGCTACGAGCAGTACTTC
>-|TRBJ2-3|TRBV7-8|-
CASSLFDRPDTQYF
TGTGCCAGCAGCTTATTCGACCGGCCGGATACGCAGTATTTT
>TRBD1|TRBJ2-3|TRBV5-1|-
CASSPGTGGLSTDTQYF
TGCGCCAGCAGCCCCGGGACAGGGGGCCTGAGCACAGATACGCAGTATTTT
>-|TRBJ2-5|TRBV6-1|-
CASSTLPGPQETQYF
TGTGCCAGCAGCACCCTACCGGGCCCCCAAGAGACCCAGTACTTC
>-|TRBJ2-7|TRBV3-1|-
CASSQDGGTVEQYF
TGTGCCAGCAGCCAAGATGGAGGGACGGTCGAGCAGTACTTC
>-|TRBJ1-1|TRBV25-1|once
CASSPLRRGSDTEAFF
TGTGCCAGCAGTCCCCTAAGGAGGGGGAGCGACACTGAAGCTTTCTTT
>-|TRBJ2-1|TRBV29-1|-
CSVEVRGLYNEQFF
TGCAGCGTTGAAGTCCGGGGCCTATACAATGAGCAGTTCTTC
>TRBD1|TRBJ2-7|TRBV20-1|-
CSATTGTAGSYEQYF
TGCAGTGCTACAACCGGGACAGCCGGCTCCTACGAGCAGTACTTC
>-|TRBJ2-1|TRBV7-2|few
CASSSSRRGHNEQFF
TGTGCCAGCAGCTCCAGTCGAAGGGGACACAATGAGCAGTTCTTC
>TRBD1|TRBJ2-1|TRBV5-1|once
CASSSGTGAGNEQFF
TGCGCCAGCAGCTCCGGGACAGGGGCCGGCAATGAGCAGTTCTTC
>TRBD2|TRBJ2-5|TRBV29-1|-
CSVEVTSGDSWVETQYF
TGCAGCGTTGAAGTTACTAGCGGGGACTCGTGGGTAGAGACCCAGTACTTC
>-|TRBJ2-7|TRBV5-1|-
CASSRTVPYEQYF
TGCGCCAGCAGCCGGACAGTTCCCTACGAGCAGTACTTC
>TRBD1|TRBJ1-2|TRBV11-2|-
CASSLLGQGHGYTF
TGTGCCAGCAGCCTACTGGGACAGGGCCATGGCTACACCTTC
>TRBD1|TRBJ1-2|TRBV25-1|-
CASSDDRGPNYGYTF
TGTGCCAGCAGTGACGACAGGGGACCTAACTATGGCTACACCTTC
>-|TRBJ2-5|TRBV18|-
CASSPEGTYQETQYF
TGTGCCAGCTCACCAGAGGGAACGTACCAAGAGACCCAGTACTTC
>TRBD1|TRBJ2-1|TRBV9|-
CASSVGGDRGWDEQFF
TGTGCCAGCAGCGTAGGAGGGGACAGGGGGTGGGATGAGCAGTTCTTC
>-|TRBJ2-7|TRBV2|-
CASRPGLRSYEQYF
TGTGCCAGCAGGCCGGGACTCCGCTCCTACGAGCAGTACTTC
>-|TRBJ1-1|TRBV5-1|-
CASSLNGMGPLLNTEAFF
TGCGCCAGCAGCTTGAATGGTATGGGACCCCTACTGAACACTGAAGCTTTCTTT
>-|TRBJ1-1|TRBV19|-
CATAPNVNTEAFF
TGTGCCACCGCCCCAAACGTGAACACTGAAGCTTTCTTT
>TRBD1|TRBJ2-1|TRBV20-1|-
CSARADRGYNEQFF
TGCAGTGCTAGGGCGGACAGGGGCTACAATGAGCAGTTCTTC
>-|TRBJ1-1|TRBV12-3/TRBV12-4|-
CASSFDRYTEAFF
TGTGCCAGCAGTTTCGACCGGTACACTGAAGCTTTCTTT
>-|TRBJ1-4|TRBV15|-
CATSPRRAGPGEKLFF
TGTGCCACCAGCCCGCGTCGGGCAGGACCAGGAGAAAAACTGTTTTTT
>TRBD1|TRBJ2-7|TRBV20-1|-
CSATGRQGVGEQYF
TGCAGTGCTACCGGCCGACAGGGGGTTGGGGAGCAGTACTTC
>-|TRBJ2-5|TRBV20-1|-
CSALGPHKETQYF
TGCAGTGCCCTGGGACCGCATAAAGAGACCCAGTACTTC